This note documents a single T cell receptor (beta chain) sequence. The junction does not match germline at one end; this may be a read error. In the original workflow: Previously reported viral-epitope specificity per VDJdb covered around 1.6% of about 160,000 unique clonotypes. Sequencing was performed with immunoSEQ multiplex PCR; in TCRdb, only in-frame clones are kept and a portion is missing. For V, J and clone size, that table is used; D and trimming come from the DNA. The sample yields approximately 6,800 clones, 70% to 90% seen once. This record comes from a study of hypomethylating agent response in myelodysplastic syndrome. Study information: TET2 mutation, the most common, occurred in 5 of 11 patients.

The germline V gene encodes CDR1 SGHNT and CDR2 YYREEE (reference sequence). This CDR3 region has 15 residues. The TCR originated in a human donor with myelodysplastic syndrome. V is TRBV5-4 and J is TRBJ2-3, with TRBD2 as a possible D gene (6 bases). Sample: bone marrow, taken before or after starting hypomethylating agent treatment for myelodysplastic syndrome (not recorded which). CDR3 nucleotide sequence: TGTGCCAGCAGATTGGATCCGGGGGTGATAGATACGCAGTATTTT. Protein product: CASRLDPGVIDTQYF.